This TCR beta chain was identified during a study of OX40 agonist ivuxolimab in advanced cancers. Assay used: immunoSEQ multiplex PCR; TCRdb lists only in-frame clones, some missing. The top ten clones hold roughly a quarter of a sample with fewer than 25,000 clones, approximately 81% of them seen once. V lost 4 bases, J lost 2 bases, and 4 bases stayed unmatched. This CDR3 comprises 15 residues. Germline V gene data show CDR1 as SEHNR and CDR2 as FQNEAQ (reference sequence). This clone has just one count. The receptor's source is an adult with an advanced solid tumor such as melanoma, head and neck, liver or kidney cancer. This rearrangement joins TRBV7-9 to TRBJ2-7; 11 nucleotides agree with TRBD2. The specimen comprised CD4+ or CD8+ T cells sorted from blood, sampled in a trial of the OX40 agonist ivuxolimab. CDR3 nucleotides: TGTGCCAGCAGCTCTCGACTAGCGGGACCCTACGAGCAGTACTTC. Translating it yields CASSSRLAGPYEQYF. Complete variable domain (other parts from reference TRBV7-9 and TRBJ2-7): DTGVSQNPRHKITKRGQNVTFRCDPISEHNRLYWYRQTLGQGPEFLTYFQNEAQLEKSRLLSDRFSAERPKGSFSTLEIQRTEQGDSAMYLCASSSRLAGPYEQYFGPGTRLTVT.